This T cell receptor (beta chain) derives from a study of shared clonotypes between healthy human individuals. Broader study findings: Clonotypes shared by all four sorted-subset donors had higher generation probabilities than non-shared clonotypes.

Deep was the level used in running the assay. The protocol was immunoSEQ multiplex PCR, while the TCRdb copy is restricted to in-frame clones and leaves out a portion. Of 2.5 million or so clones in the sample, around nine tenths were seen once. V was pared by 7 bases and J by 4 bases, with 24 bases between. The CDR3 is made up of 17 amino acids. The germline CDR1 and CDR2 sequences are MDHEN and SYDVKM. As concerns this clone: Its cognate antigen is unknown.

The chain uses TRBV28 and TRBJ2-3; D gene ambiguous. The sample comprised naive CD4+ T cells sorted from blood. Subset described: CD45RA+ positively selected. The origin of this receptor is a man aged 18 to 30 in good health. As DNA, the CDR3 is TGTGCCAGCATTGAACAGCGACCTGGGCAGGCACCAGATACGCAGTATTTT. The encoded protein is CASIEQRPGQAPDTQYF.